These T cell receptor beta chains were read from a single sample in a study of blood T cell repertoires in COVID-19. Assay: immunoSEQ multiplex PCR; the TCRdb copy retains only in-frame clones and omits some. The table shows hundreds of thousands of clones, with around 90% occurring only once. Sequenced sample: PBMCs or T cells enriched from blood (not recorded which). The receptors shown here come from a man aged 25 to 45 who had been exposed to COVID-19. The CDR3 runs from the conserved cysteine through the conserved F or W. Each record gives: V gene, clone size, D gene, J gene, CDR3 DNA, CDR3 protein. D genes are given only for firm matches. Where a row states a size, it is once, few, many or the class of an expanded clone; other rows omit it.

TRBV15	-	TRBD2	TRBJ2-1	TGTGCCACCAGCAGAGTCGGACTAGCGGGGGGCCAGCAGTTCTTC	CATSRVGLAGGQQFF
TRBV11-2	-	-	TRBJ2-3	TGTGCCAGCAGCTTAGTCGGGGTGAGCACAGATACGCAGTATTTT	CASSLVGVSTDTQYF
TRBV4-3	-	TRBD1	TRBJ1-2	TGCGCCAGCAGCCAAGTCCAGGGGGCGCTTGGCTACACCTTC	CASSQVQGALGYTF
TRBV5-1	-	TRBD2	TRBJ2-5	TGCGCCAGCGAGCGGCTAGCGGGCATCGGGGAGACCCAGTACTTC	CASERLAGIGETQYF
TRBV5-1	few	-	TRBJ1-6	TGCGCCAGCAGCTTGGAGGTCTCCGAGCAGGCAAATTCACCCCTCCACTTT	CASSLEVSEQANSPLHF
TRBV20-1	-	-	TRBJ2-3	TGCAGTGCCATGTTCACAGATACGCAGTATTTT	CSAMFTDTQYF
TRBV6-1	-	TRBD1	TRBJ1-2	TGTGCCAGCAGTGAAGGACAGGGAGAGATCGGCTACACCTTC	CASSEGQGEIGYTF
TRBV25-1	-	-	TRBJ1-2	TGTGCCAGCAGTGGGGGCAGTGCGATATATGGCTACACCTTC	CASSGGSAIYGYTF
TRBV11-2	-	-	TRBJ1-5	TGTGCCAGCAGCTTAGACATCGGTCAGCCCCAGCATTTT	CASSLDIGQPQHF
TRBV19	-	-	TRBJ1-4	TGTGCCAGTAGTTCGGGATTTATACGGACAACTAATGAAAAACTGTTTTTT	CASSSGFIRTTNEKLFF
TRBV23-1	-	-	TRBJ2-7	TGCGCCAGCAAACCAACCCCGGGGGCAGGGACAGACTGGTCGTGGGAGCAGTACTTC	CASKPTPGAGTDWSWEQYF
TRBV12-3/TRBV12-4	-	-	TRBJ1-5	TGTGCCAGCAGTTCGACCTCAGGTCAGCCCCAGCATTTT	CASSSTSGQPQHF
TRBV12-3/TRBV12-4	-	-	TRBJ1-2	TGTGCCAGCAGTATGGGAGTCGGCTACACCTTC	CASSMGVGYTF
TRBV14	-	-	TRBJ1-2	TGTGCCAGCAGCCAAGTAGGGGGGGCATATGGCTACACCTTC	CASSQVGGAYGYTF
TRBV19	-	-	TRBJ1-1	TGTGCCAGTAGGGTTAGGAGGGCCGGAGAAGCTTTCTTT	CASRVRRAGEAFF